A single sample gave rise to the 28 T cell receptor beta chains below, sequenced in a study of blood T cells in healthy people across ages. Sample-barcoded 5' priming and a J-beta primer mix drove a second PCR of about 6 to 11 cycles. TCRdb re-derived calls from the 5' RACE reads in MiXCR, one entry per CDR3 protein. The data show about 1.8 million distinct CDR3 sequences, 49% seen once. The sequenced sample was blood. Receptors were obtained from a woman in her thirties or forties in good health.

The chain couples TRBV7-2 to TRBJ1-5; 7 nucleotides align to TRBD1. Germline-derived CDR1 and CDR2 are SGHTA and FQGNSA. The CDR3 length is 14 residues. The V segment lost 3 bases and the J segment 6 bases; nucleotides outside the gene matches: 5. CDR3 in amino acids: CASSLDRMGQPQHF. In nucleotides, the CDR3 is TGTGCCAGCAGCTTGGACAGGATGGGTCAGCCCCAGCATTTT. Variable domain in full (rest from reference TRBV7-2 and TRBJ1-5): GAGVSQSPSNKVTEKGKDVELRCDPISGHTALYWYRQSLGQGLEFLIYFQGNSAPDKSGLPSDRFSAERTGGSVSTLTIQRTQQEDSAVYLCASSLDRMGQPQHFGDGTRLSIL.

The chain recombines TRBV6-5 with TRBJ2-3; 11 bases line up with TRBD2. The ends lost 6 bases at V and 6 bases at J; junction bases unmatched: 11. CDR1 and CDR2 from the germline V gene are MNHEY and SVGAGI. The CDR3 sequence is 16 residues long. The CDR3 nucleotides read TGTGCCAGCAGCCTGACTAGCGGGGCTACCTGGGATACGCAGTATTTT. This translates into CASSLTSGATWDTQYF.

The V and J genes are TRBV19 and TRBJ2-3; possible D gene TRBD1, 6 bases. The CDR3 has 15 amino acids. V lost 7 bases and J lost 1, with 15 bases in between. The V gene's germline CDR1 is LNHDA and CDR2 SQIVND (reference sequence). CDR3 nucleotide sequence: TGTGCCAGTAAGTGGACAGCCGGGCGCACAGATACGCAGTATTTT. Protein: CASKWTAGRTDTQYF.

The CDR3 loop is CSAREAGTGHRDTQYF. In DNA, the CDR3 is TGCAGTGCTAGAGAGGCCGGGACAGGGCATAGAGATACGCAGTATTTT. The chain carries TRBV20-1 and TRBJ2-3; 9 bases are shared with TRBD1. There are 16 residues in the CDR3. The V segment lost 0 bases and the J segment 5 bases; nucleotides outside the gene matches: 9. Germline CDR1 is DFQATT and CDR2 is SNEGSKA (reference sequence).

The CDR3 loop is CASSVDPGANTEAFF. CDR3 in DNA: TGTGCCAGCAGTGTCGACCCGGGGGCCAACACTGAAGCTTTCTTT. The chain uses TRBV6-5 and TRBJ1-1, with D possibly matching TRBD1 (6 bases). Germline-derived CDR1 and CDR2 are MNHEY and SVGAGI. CDR3 length: 15 residues. V gave up 5 bases and J gave up 2 bases, with 15 bases separating them.

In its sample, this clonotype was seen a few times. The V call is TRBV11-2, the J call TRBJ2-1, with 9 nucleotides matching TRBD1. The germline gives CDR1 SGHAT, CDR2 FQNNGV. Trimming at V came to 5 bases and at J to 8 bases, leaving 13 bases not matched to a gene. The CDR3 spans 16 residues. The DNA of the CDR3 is TGTGCCAGCAGCCCCCTAGGGACAGGGTTGATGGATGAGCAGTTCTTC. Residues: CASSPLGTGLMDEQFF.

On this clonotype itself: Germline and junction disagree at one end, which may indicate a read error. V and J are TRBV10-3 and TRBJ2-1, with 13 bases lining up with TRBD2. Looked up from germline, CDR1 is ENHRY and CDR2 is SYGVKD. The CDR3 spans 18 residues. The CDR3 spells CAIRRTSGGMLSNNGQFF. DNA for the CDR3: TGTGCCATCAGGAGGACTAGCGGGGGAATGTTGTCGAACAATGGGCAGTTCTTC.

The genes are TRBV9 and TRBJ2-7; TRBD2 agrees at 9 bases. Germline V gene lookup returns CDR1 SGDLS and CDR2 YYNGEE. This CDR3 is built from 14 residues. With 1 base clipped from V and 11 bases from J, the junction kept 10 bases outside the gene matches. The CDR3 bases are TGTGCCAGCAGCGTATCCAGCGGGGGGCCCGAAGAGTACTTC. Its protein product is CASSVSSGGPEEYF.

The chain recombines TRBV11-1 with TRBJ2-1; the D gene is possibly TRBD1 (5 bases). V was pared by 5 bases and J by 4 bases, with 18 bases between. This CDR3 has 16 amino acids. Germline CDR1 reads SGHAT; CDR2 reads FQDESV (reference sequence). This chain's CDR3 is CASSPQGLSTYNEQFF. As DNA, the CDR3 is TGTGCCAGCAGCCCCCAGGGCCTATCGACATACAATGAGCAGTTCTTC.

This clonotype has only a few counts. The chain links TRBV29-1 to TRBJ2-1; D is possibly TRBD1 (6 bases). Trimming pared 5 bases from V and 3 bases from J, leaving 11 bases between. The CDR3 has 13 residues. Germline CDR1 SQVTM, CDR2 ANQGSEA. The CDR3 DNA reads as TGCAGCGTTCCCCGGGACAACTACAATGAGCAGTTCTTC. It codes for CSVPRDNYNEQFF.

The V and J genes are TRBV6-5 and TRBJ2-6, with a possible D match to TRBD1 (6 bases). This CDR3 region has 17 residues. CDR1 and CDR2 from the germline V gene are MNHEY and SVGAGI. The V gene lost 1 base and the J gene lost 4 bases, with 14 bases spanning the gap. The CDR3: CASSYFSGQSGANVLTF. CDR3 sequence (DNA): TGTGCCAGCAGTTACTTTTCCGGACAGAGCGGGGCCAACGTCCTGACTTTC.

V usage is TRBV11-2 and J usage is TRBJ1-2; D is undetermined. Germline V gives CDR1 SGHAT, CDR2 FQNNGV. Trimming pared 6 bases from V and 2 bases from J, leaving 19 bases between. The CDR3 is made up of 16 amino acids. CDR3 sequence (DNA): TGTGCCAGCAGGTCTTTGGAAAATTTAGGGAACTATGGCTACACCTTC. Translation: CASRSLENLGNYGYTF.

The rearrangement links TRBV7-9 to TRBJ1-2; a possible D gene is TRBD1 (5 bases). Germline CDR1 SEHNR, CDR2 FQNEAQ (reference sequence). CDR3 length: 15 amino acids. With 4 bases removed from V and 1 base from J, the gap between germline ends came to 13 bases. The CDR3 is CASSSFLDINYGYTF. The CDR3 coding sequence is TGTGCCAGCAGCTCATTTCTGGACATTAACTATGGCTACACCTTC.

This chain's CDR3 is CSVEPGQSYGYTF. The CDR3 DNA is TGCAGCGTTGAACCGGGACAGAGCTATGGCTACACCTTC. V usage is TRBV29-1 and J usage is TRBJ1-2; 7 bases line up with TRBD1. Germline lookup yields CDR1 SQVTM and CDR2 ANQGSEA. Trimming took 2 bases from V and 4 from J; bases not matched to a gene: 4. The CDR3 is 13 amino acids.

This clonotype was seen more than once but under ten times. CDR3 bases: TGTGCCACCAGCAGAGTGTCTTCTGAGACCCAGTACTTC. The encoded protein is CATSRVSSETQYF. J is TRBJ2-5 and V is TRBV15; D call uncertain. Germline CDR1 LNHNV, CDR2 YYDKDF (reference sequence). CDR3 length equals 13 residues. V shed 1 base and J shed 5 bases, with 8 bases lying between them.

The CDR3 nucleotides are TGTGCCAGCAGCTTGACAGGGGGCCAGCTTGTGGGAGCCAAAAACATTCAGTACTTC. This sequence encodes CASSLTGGQLVGAKNIQYF. The chain recombines TRBV7-2 with TRBJ2-4, with 10 nucleotides matching TRBD1. The germline V gene has CDR1 SGHTA and CDR2 FQGNSA. V lost 3 bases to trimming and J lost 0 bases; unmatched junction nucleotides: 11. The CDR3 consists of 19 residues.

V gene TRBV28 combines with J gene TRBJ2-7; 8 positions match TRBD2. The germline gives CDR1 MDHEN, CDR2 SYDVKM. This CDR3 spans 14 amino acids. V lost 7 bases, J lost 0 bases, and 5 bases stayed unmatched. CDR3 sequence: CASILSGISYEQYF. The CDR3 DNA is TGTGCCAGCATTCTTAGCGGGATCTCCTACGAGCAGTACTTC.

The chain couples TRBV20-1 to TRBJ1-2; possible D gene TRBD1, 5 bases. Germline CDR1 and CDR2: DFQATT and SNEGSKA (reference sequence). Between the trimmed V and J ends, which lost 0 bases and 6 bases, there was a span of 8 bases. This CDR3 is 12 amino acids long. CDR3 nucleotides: TGCAGTGCTAGAGAACAGGCTCATGGCTACACCTTC. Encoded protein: CSAREQAHGYTF.

CDR3 sequence reads: CASRPSRKNDYGYTF. The DNA of the CDR3 is TGTGCCAGCAGACCAAGTAGGAAAAACGACTATGGCTACACCTTC. This chain joins TRBV12-3 or TRBV12-4 and TRBJ1-2; D is undetermined. The CDR3 contains 15 residues. Trimming took 6 bases from V and 3 from J, leaving 17 bases between them.

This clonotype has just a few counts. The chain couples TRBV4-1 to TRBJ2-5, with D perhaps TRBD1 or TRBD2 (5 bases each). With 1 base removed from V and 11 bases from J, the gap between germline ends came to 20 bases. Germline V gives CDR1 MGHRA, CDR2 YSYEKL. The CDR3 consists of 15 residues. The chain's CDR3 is CASSQAGTLSKEQYF. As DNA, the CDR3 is TGCGCCAGCAGCCAAGCGGGGACCTTAAGTAAGGAGCAGTACTTC.

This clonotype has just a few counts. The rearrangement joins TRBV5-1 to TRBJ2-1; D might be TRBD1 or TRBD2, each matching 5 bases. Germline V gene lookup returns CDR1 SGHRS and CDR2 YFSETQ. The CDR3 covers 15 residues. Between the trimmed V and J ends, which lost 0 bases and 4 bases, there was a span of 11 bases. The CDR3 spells CASSLAGTEYNEQFF. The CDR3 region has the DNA TGCGCCAGCAGCTTGGCAGGGACGGAGTACAATGAGCAGTTCTTC. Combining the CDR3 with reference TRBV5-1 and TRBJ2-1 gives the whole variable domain KAGVTQTPRYLIKTRGQQVTLSCSPISGHRSVSWYQQTPGQGLQFLFEYFSETQRNKGNFPGRFSGRQFSNSRSEMNVSTLELGDSALYLCASSLAGTEYNEQFFGPGTRLTVL.

CDR3: CASSSPQRGAGNEQFF. DNA for the CDR3: TGTGCCAGCAGTTCCCCGCAGCGGGGGGCAGGGAATGAGCAGTTCTTC. This chain uses TRBV27 with TRBJ2-1, with 9 bases that match TRBD2. The CDR3 runs to 16 residues. CDR1 and CDR2 (germline): MNHEY, SMNVEV (reference sequence). J was trimmed by 7 bases and V by 4 bases; bases with no gene match: 11.

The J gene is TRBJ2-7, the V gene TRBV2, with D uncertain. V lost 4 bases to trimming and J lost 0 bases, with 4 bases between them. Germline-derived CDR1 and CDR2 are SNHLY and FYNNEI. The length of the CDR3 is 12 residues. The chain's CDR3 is CASSVFSYEQYF. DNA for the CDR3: TGTGCCAGCAGTGTCTTCTCCTACGAGCAGTACTTC.

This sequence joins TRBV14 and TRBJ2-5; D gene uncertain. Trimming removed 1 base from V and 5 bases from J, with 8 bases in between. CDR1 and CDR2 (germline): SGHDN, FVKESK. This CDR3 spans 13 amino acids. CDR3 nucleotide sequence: TGTGCCAGCAGCCAAGTAATCGCGGAGACCCAGTACTTC. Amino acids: CASSQVIAETQYF.

CDR3 sequence: CASSYSGGGLGYGYTF. CDR3 nucleotide sequence: TGTGCCAGCAGTTACTCGGGCGGGGGGCTCGGCTATGGCTACACCTTC. J is TRBJ1-2 and V is TRBV6-5; tentatively, D is TRBD1 (6 bases). The CDR3 covers 16 residues. The V gene's germline CDR1 is MNHEY and CDR2 SVGAGI. V lost 0 bases and J lost 4, with 15 bases in between.

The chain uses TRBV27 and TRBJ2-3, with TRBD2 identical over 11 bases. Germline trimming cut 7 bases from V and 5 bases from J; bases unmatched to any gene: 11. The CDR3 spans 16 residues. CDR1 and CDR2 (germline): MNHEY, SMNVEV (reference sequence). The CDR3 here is CASIIRDGLAGDTQYF. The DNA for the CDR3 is TGTGCCAGCATCATAAGGGATGGACTAGCGGGAGATACGCAGTATTTT.

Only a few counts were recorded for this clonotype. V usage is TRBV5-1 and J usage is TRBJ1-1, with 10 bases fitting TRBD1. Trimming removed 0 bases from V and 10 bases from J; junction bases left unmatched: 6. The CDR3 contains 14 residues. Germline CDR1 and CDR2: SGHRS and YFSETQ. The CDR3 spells CASSLEGTGEGAFF. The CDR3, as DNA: TGCGCCAGCAGCTTGGAAGGGACAGGGGAGGGAGCTTTCTTT.

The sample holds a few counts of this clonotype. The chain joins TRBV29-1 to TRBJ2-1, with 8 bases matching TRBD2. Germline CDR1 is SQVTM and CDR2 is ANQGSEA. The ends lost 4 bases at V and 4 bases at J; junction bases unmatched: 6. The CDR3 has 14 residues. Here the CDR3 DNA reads TGCAGCGTTGGATTAGCGGGGAATTACAATGAGCAGTTCTTC. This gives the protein CSVGLAGNYNEQFF.